The 11 T cell receptor beta chains in this list originate from one sample, sequenced in a study of T cells in localized non-small cell lung cancer. Measured with immunoSEQ multiplex PCR; TCRdb has only the in-frame clones, and not every one. Counted here are around 15,000 clones, 75% to 90% occurring once; the ten biggest clones make up 4.2%. Sequences were derived from peripheral blood, sampled before any cancer treatment. The receptors were gathered from a woman aged 40-69 years with stage I lung adenocarcinoma.

This rearrangement joins TRBV6-4 to TRBJ1-2, with D possibly matching TRBD1 (5 bases). The germline V gene has CDR1 MRHNA and CDR2 SNTAGT. Trimming left V 0 bases short and J 5 bases short, with 13 bases between. The CDR3 contains 15 residues. CDR3 coding DNA: TGTGCCAGCAGTGACTCGAATAGGGGAGAGTATGGCTACACCTTC. Protein sequence: CASSDSNRGEYGYTF.

The rearrangement joins TRBV4-3 to TRBJ1-1; no firm D call. CDR3 length: 14 residues. Germline-derived CDR1 and CDR2 are LGHNA and YSLEER. The germline V and J ends were trimmed by 3 bases and 2 bases, with 10 bases remaining between them. The DNA for the CDR3 is TGCGCCAGCAGCCAGAGTACTTCCAACACTGAAGCTTTCTTT. Residues: CASSQSTSNTEAFF.

The chain joins TRBV19 to TRBJ1-2; tentatively, D is TRBD1 (5 bases). The CDR3 is 13 residues long. Germline V gene lookup returns CDR1 LNHDA and CDR2 SQIVND (reference sequence). Trimming left V 6 bases short and J 5 bases short, with 13 bases between. The CDR3 reads CASRTVGSYGYTF. CDR3 DNA: TGTGCCAGTAGGACAGTTGGGTCTTATGGCTACACCTTC.

J is TRBJ2-7 and V is TRBV19, with 7 bases aligning to TRBD2. Trimming cost V 2 bases and J 0 bases; bases outside gene matches: 16. There are 19 residues in the CDR3. In germline, CDR1 is LNHDA, CDR2 SQIVND (reference sequence). The CDR3 here is CASSISTGGTVVSSYEQYF. The CDR3 nucleotides are TGTGCCAGTAGTATATCCACCGGGGGGACCGTAGTTAGCTCCTACGAGCAGTACTTC.

The CDR3 sequence is CASSEGLIMNTEAFF. The DNA of the CDR3 is TGTGCCAGCAGTGAGGGACTGATCATGAACACTGAAGCTTTCTTT. The chain carries TRBV2 and TRBJ1-1; perhaps TRBD1 as D (5 bases). CDR3 size: 15 residues. CDR1 is SNHLY and CDR2 is FYNNEI in the germline V gene. Trimming removed 3 bases from V and 0 bases from J, with 11 bases in between. Variable domain in full (rest from reference TRBV2 and TRBJ1-1): EPEVTQTPSHQVTQMGQEVILRCVPISNHLYFYWYRQILGQKVEFLVSFYNNEISEKSEIFDDQFSVERPDGSNFTLKIRSTKLEDSAMYFCASSEGLIMNTEAFFGQGTRLTVV.

V gene TRBV19 combines with J gene TRBJ2-7; 9 nucleotides line up with TRBD1. Per the germline V gene, CDR1 is LNHDA and CDR2 is SQIVND (reference sequence). This CDR3 has 15 amino acids. Trimming took 5 bases from V and 2 from J; bases not matched to a gene: 7. CDR3 region: CASSDPGQGTYEQYF. The CDR3 nucleotides are TGTGCCAGTAGTGACCCGGGACAGGGAACCTACGAGCAGTACTTC. The entire variable domain, with the rest obtained from reference TRBV19 and TRBJ2-7, is as follows: DGGITQSPKYLFRKEGQNVTLSCEQNLNHDAMYWYRQDPGQGLRLIYYSQIVNDFQKGDIAEGYSVSREKKESFPLTVTSAQKNPTAFYLCASSDPGQGTYEQYFGPGTRLTVT.

This sequence joins TRBV7-8 and TRBJ2-7, with D hard to call. The CDR3 is 12 residues long. Germline values: CDR1 SGHVS, CDR2 FQNEAQ. V was cut by 5 bases and J by 5 bases, with 10 bases left in between. The CDR3 DNA reads TGTGCCAGCAGCCTCGACCGTGACGAGCAGTACTTC. Translation: CASSLDRDEQYF. Full variable domain (rest looked up from reference TRBV7-8 and TRBJ2-7): GAGVSQSPRYKVAKRGQDVALRCDPISGHVSLFWYQQALGQGPEFLTYFQNEAQLDKSGLPSDRFFAERPEGSVSTLKIQRTQQEDSAVYLCASSLDRDEQYFGPGTRLTVT.

The chain carries TRBV6-6 and TRBJ1-2; D gene uncertain. The germline CDR1 and CDR2 sequences are MNHNY and SVGAGI (reference sequence). This CDR3 spans 13 amino acids. Trimming took 10 bases from V and 4 from J, leaving 16 bases between them. This CDR3 is CATCSAPLYGYTF. CDR3 nucleotide sequence: TGTGCCACATGCTCGGCTCCCCTCTATGGCTACACCTTC.

This clone was counted between two and nine times. The chain carries TRBV2 and TRBJ2-1; D is uncertain. The CDR3 totals 13 residues. In germline, CDR1 is SNHLY, CDR2 FYNNEI. V shed 5 bases and J shed 10 bases, with 15 bases lying between them. The DNA of the CDR3 is TGTGCCAGCAGTAAGACTCTCTTCGAAGAGCAGTTCTTC. Its translation: CASSKTLFEEQFF.

V and J are TRBV5-6 and TRBJ2-7; perhaps TRBD2 as D (7 bases). With 0 bases removed from V and 3 bases from J, the gap between germline ends came to 13 bases. Germline CDR1 and CDR2: SGHDT and YYEEEE. This CDR3 is built from 15 residues. CDR3: CASSLAIGGRYEQYF. In DNA, the CDR3 is TGTGCCAGCAGCTTGGCTATCGGGGGGCGCTACGAGCAGTACTTC.

This clone was detected a few times. V is TRBV7-9 and J is TRBJ1-2; D is uncertain. The CDR3 contains 16 residues. V was clipped by 1 base and J by 1 base, with 13 bases between them. Germline assignment: CDR1 SEHNR and CDR2 FQNEAQ (reference sequence). DNA for the CDR3: TGTGCCAGCAGCTTAGTTGGGCAGATACTTAACTATGGCTACACCTTC. Translating gives CASSLVGQILNYGYTF.